Only a few counts were recorded for the clone carrying this T cell receptor beta chain. These data belong to a study of T cells after yellow fever vaccination. Whole-study results and caveats: On re-exposure, the response was weaker but peaked faster, at day 5 versus 15. A small share of clonotypes appeared in both CD4 and CD8 compartments.

TCRdb analysed the 5' RACE reads with MiXCR anew, one entry per CDR3 protein. The sample records about 85,000 distinct CDR3 sequences, 13% being singletons. The CDR3 has 14 amino acids. V was shortened by 4 bases and J by 0 bases, with 9 bases between the two germline ends. CDR1 and CDR2 from the germline V gene are MGHRA and YSYEKL. Sequenced here: CD8+ T cells not binding an NS4B(214-222) dextramer, sorted from PBMCs, sampled roughly 20 days after the first yellow fever vaccination. The gene calls are TRBV4-1 and TRBJ1-1; D call uncertain. The source of this sequence is a man between 18 and 35 years old who received the YFV17D yellow fever vaccine. The chain's CDR3 is CASSPRKVNTEAFF. In DNA, the CDR3 is TGCGCCAGCAGCCCCCGTAAGGTGAACACTGAAGCTTTCTTT.